This is a list of T cell receptor beta chains from one sample in a study of shared clonotypes between healthy human individuals. Sequencing used immunoSEQ multiplex PCR; TCRdb keeps in-frame clones, though not all of them. The sample yields hundreds of thousands of clones, nearly 97% seen once. Sequenced: naive CD8+ T cells sorted from blood. These receptors originate from a woman under 40 in good health. Both conserved end residues are part of each CDR3. Fields, in order: clone size, V gene, D gene, J gene, CDR3 DNA, CDR3 protein. D genes are given only for firm matches. Only some rows state a clone size, as once, few, many or a class for expanded clones.

>few|TRBV7-6|TRBD1|TRBJ1-2
TGTGCCAGCAGCCCTACCAACAGGGGTAATGGCTACACCTTC
CASSPTNRGNGYTF
>.|TRBV2|TRBD1|TRBJ1-1
TGTGCCAGGGACAGGGGGCTAGGGACGAACACTGAAGCTTTCTTT
CARDRGLGTNTEAFF
>.|TRBV5-1|.|TRBJ2-7
TGCGCCAGCAGCTTGGCCGATACTCCTCACTACGAGCAGTACTTC
CASSLADTPHYEQYF
>.|TRBV27|TRBD2|TRBJ2-7
TGTGCCAGCAGCCCAAGTAGCGGGAGGGCCGGAAACTTC
CASSPSSGRAGNF
>.|TRBV11-2|TRBD1|TRBJ1-2
TGTGCCAGCAGCGCGTCCGGGACAGCCCTGTATGGCTACACCTTC
CASSASGTALYGYTF
>.|TRBV27|.|TRBJ1-1
TGTGCCAGCAGCTGGGGGCGAGGGATGACTGAAGCTTTCTTT
CASSWGRGMTEAFF
>once|TRBV19|.|TRBJ1-1
TGTGCCAGTAGTATGGGGCCGATGACGAGCACTGAAGCTTTCTTT
CASSMGPMTSTEAFF
>.|TRBV4-1|.|TRBJ2-3
TGCGCCAGCAGCCAGACCCACCCGAATAGTGCAGATACGCAGTATTTT
CASSQTHPNSADTQYF
>.|TRBV9|.|TRBJ2-2
TGTGCCAGCAGCGCTCCTTTGCTTGACTGGAACACCGGGGAGCTGTTTTTT
CASSAPLLDWNTGELFF
>.|TRBV7-8|.|TRBJ1-1
TGTGCCAGCAGCTCACTAGGAGGAAGCACTGAAGCTTTCTTT
CASSSLGGSTEAFF
>.|TRBV28|.|TRBJ2-7
TGTGCCAGCAGAGGACACGACTCCTACGAGCAGTACTTC
CASRGHDSYEQYF
>.|TRBV4-1|TRBD2|TRBJ2-3
TGCGCCAGCAGCCAAGTTAGCGGGAGCTTAGATACGCAGTATTTT
CASSQVSGSLDTQYF
>.|TRBV28|TRBD2|TRBJ2-3
TGTGCCAGCAGTCGCCCCAAGCGGGTACTAGCGGGAGGCGCAGATACGCAGTATTTT
CASSRPKRVLAGGADTQYF
>once|TRBV27|.|TRBJ2-2
TGTGCCAGCAGTTCCGCCGGGGAGCTGTTTTTT
CASSSAGELFF
>.|TRBV27|.|TRBJ1-5
TGTGCCAGCAGTTTATCGTACAGAGACCTTAGCAATCAGCCCCAGCATTTT
CASSLSYRDLSNQPQHF
>.|TRBV2|.|TRBJ2-7
TGTGCCAGCAGTGAGGCAGGCGAGACCTACGAGCAGTACTTC
CASSEAGETYEQYF
>.|TRBV4-1|.|TRBJ1-4
TGCGCCAGCAGCCAGTCAGGGGTATCGACTAATGAAAAACTGTTTTTT
CASSQSGVSTNEKLFF
>.|TRBV6-5|.|TRBJ2-7
TGTGCCAGCAGTTCCGGGGCCTTAGAGCAGTACTTC
CASSSGALEQYF
>.|TRBV27|.|TRBJ2-1
TGTGCCAGCAGTTGGGGAGGTTGGGGGAACAATGAGCAGTTCTTC
CASSWGGWGNNEQFF
>.|TRBV28|.|TRBJ2-3
TGTGCCAGCAGTTTACCAGGGAGCACAGATACGCAGTATTTT
CASSLPGSTDTQYF
>.|TRBV4-1|.|TRBJ1-2
TGCGCCAGCAGCGACCAGACGAAGACAAGAGTACACTATGGCTACACCTTC
CASSDQTKTRVHYGYTF
>.|TRBV30|.|TRBJ1-2
TGTGCCTGGAGTGGCTTAAGGTATTCTTCAAGCTATGGCTACACCTTC
CAWSGLRYSSSYGYTF